One sample yielded the 30 T cell receptor beta chains listed below, sequenced in a study of response to subunit inactivated influenza vaccine. TCRdb analysed the RT-PCR reads with MiXCR anew, one entry per CDR3 protein. The data contain a few hundred thousand distinct CDR3 sequences, 14% of them singletons. Sequencing used PBMCs from blood, obtained roughly 13 days after vaccination. These receptors came from a man over 45 who received an inactivated influenza vaccine.

The J gene is TRBJ2-3, the V gene TRBV6-2 or TRBV6-3, with 11 bases matching TRBD2. The CDR3 is made up of 17 amino acids. After removal of 6 bases from V and 2 bases from J, the junction contained 10 bases not matched to a gene. Germline V CDR1 and CDR2: MNHEY, SVGEGT. The CDR3 region is CASRPGLADSFTDTQYF. The CDR3 DNA is TGTGCCAGCAGGCCGGGACTAGCGGACTCATTCACAGATACGCAGTATTTT.

The chain combines TRBV29-1 with TRBJ2-3; D is ambiguous. Germline CDR1 is SQVTM and CDR2 is ANQGSEA. V shed 4 bases and J shed 1 base, with 6 bases lying between them. The CDR3 has 12 residues. CDR3 nucleotide sequence: TGCAGCGTTGGTGGGCGCACAGATACGCAGTATTTT. This encodes CSVGGRTDTQYF.

This clonotype has a handful of counts. The rearrangement uses TRBV10-3 and TRBJ1-2; 9 bases fit TRBD1. With V trimmed by 7 bases and J by 8 bases, 5 bases remained unmatched. CDR1 ENHRY and CDR2 SYGVKD come from the germline V gene. This CDR3 has 12 residues. CDR3 bases: TGTGCCATCATGGGACAGGGCTCCGGCTACACCTTC. Its protein is CAIMGQGSGYTF.

The gene calls are TRBV29-1 and TRBJ2-7; possibly TRBD1 or TRBD2 for D (5 bases each). The CDR3 runs to 12 residues. V lost 1 base, J lost 5 bases, and 9 bases lay in between. The germline V gene has CDR1 SQVTM and CDR2 ANQGSEA. As DNA, the CDR3 is TGCAGCGTTGAAGGTTCGGGACACGAGCAGTACTTC. It encodes CSVEGSGHEQYF.

This clonotype was counted at least ten times. The chain recombines TRBV6-2 or TRBV6-3 with TRBJ2-1, with 7 nucleotides matching TRBD1. The CDR3 runs 16 residues. Trimming at V came to 10 bases and at J to 4 bases, leaving 16 bases not matched to a gene. CDR1 and CDR2 from the germline V gene are MNHEY and SVGEGT. DNA for the CDR3: TGTGCCACGCAGGAAAGAGCCCACAGGGGTTACAATGAGCAGTTCTTC. This codes for CATQERAHRGYNEQFF.

This clonotype was seen a handful of times. This rearrangement joins TRBV6-1 to TRBJ2-1; 9 bases are shared with TRBD1. Germline CDR1 is MNHNS and CDR2 is SASEGT. With V trimmed by 5 bases and J by 7 bases, 15 bases remained unmatched. The CDR3 has 17 residues. The CDR3 is CASSHDRGGYSGNEQFF. CDR3 coding DNA: TGTGCCAGCAGTCATGACAGGGGGGGCTATTCAGGGAATGAGCAGTTCTTC.

This clonotype was recorded a few times. The chain employs TRBV7-9 and TRBJ2-7; TRBD1 matches at 8 bases. Looked up from germline, CDR1 is SEHNR and CDR2 is FQNEAQ (reference sequence). This CDR3 comprises 14 residues. Trimming took 5 bases from V and 3 from J; bases not matched to a gene: 6. The CDR3 loop is CASSPRTGLYEQYF. The CDR3 DNA reads TGTGCCAGCAGCCCAAGGACAGGGCTCTACGAGCAGTACTTC.

As for this clonotype: One base away lies a much larger clone, so this may be a sequencing read error. The V call is TRBV7-2, the J call TRBJ2-7; tentatively, D is TRBD1 or TRBD2 (7 bases each). From germline, CDR1 is SGHTA and CDR2 FQGNSA. The CDR3 loop spans 14 amino acids. V lost 1 base and J 6 bases, leaving 13 bases between the germline ends. The CDR3 sequence: CASSLVRGGFEQYF. CDR3 DNA: TGTGCCAGCAGCTTAGTCAGGGGGGGCTTCGAGCAGTACTTC.

This clonotype was counted only a few times. An end of the junction differs from the germline gene, which may be a read error. V usage is TRBV3-1 and J usage is TRBJ2-1; D unresolved. The V gene's germline CDR1 is LGHDT and CDR2 YNNKEL (reference sequence). The CDR3 sequence is 13 residues long. The CDR3 bases are TGTGCCAGCAGCCAAGATCGTAGGTCAGTTAGTTACTTC. Residues: CASSQDRRSVSYF.

This clonotype came up a few times. This chain uses TRBV30 with TRBJ2-7; 7 positions agree with TRBD2. Germline V lookup: CDR1 GTSNPN, CDR2 SVGIG (reference sequence). V lost 0 bases and J lost 4; bases outside the gene matches: 9. The CDR3 is 15 residues long. The CDR3 nucleotides read TGTGCCTGGAGTGTCTGGGGGGGGGTTAGATACGAGCAGTACTTC. This sequence encodes CAWSVWGGVRYEQYF.

The V gene is TRBV11-2, the J gene TRBJ1-2; D is ambiguous. CDR3 length: 14 residues. Per germline, CDR1 SGHAT and CDR2 FQNNGV. Trimming shortened V by 4 bases and J by 8 bases, and 17 bases separated the two germline ends. The DNA of the CDR3 is TGTGCCAGCAGCTCCCCGCGGGGTCGTGGGGGCTACACCTTC. Amino acid sequence: CASSSPRGRGGYTF.

This clonotype turned up a few times. The chain couples TRBV19 to TRBJ1-3, with unresolved D. This CDR3 has 16 residues. Trimming removed 4 bases at V and 7 bases at J, with 20 bases between. Germline lookup yields CDR1 LNHDA and CDR2 SQIVND (reference sequence). The chain's CDR3 is CASSTLGGSKWNTIYF. The CDR3 region has the DNA TGTGCCAGTAGTACCCTCGGTGGCTCAAAGTGGAACACCATATATTTT.

V gene TRBV20-1 combines with J gene TRBJ2-5; D may be TRBD1 or TRBD2 (5 bases each). V was clipped by 1 base and J by 4 bases, with 22 bases between them. Germline CDR1 DFQATT, CDR2 SNEGSKA (reference sequence). This CDR3 contains 17 residues. In DNA form, the CDR3 reads TGCAGTGCTAGAGCCGGGGCCGGGATTTGGCCTACAGAGACCCAGTACTTC. It is translated as CSARAGAGIWPTETQYF.

There are many counts of this clonotype. In DNA, the CDR3 is TGCGCCAGCAGCTTGAAGACAGATACGCAGTATTTT. Translated: CASSLKTDTQYF. This chain connects TRBV5-1 to TRBJ2-3; no firm D call. This CDR3 region has 12 residues. Germline V gene lookup returns CDR1 SGHRS and CDR2 YFSETQ. V dropped 1 base and J dropped 3 bases, with 3 bases sitting between them.

Written as DNA, the CDR3 is TGTGCCAGCAGCGCAGTCCTAGTCGGTGCAGGTGGTACGCAGTATTTT. As protein: CASSAVLVGAGGTQYF. This chain connects TRBV7-6 to TRBJ2-3; D gene unclear. Trimming shortened V by 5 bases and J by 8 bases, and 23 bases separated the two germline ends. There are 16 residues in the CDR3. CDR1 and CDR2 (germline): SGHVS, FNYEAQ.

This clonotype has ten or more counts. The gene calls are TRBV7-2 and TRBJ1-4; 8 nucleotides agree with TRBD1. The germline CDR1 and CDR2 sequences are SGHTA and FQGNSA. J was trimmed by 13 bases and V by 6 bases; bases with no gene match: 10. The CDR3 consists of 13 residues. This CDR3 reads CASRSGQGYRLFF. The DNA for the CDR3 is TGTGCCAGCAGGTCTGGACAGGGATACCGACTGTTTTTT.

This clonotype was counted only a few times. The genes are TRBV7-8 and TRBJ2-7; D may be TRBD1 (7 bases). Germline V gives CDR1 SGHVS, CDR2 FQNEAQ. Trimming took 1 base from V and 2 from J, leaving 18 bases between them. There are 17 residues in the CDR3. This chain's CDR3 is CASSLGGGGTITYEQYF. DNA for the CDR3: TGTGCCAGCAGCTTAGGAGGGGGCGGGACGATAACCTACGAGCAGTACTTC. Using reference TRBV7-8 and TRBJ2-7 for the parts outside the CDR3, the full variable domain is GAGVSQSPRYKVAKRGQDVALRCDPISGHVSLFWYQQALGQGPEFLTYFQNEAQLDKSGLPSDRFFAERPEGSVSTLKIQRTQQEDSAVYLCASSLGGGGTITYEQYFGPGTRLTVT.

This sequence joins TRBV21-1 and TRBJ2-7. TRBV21-1 is given as a pseudogene. This CDR3 is 14 amino acids long. The CDR3 DNA is TGTGCCAGCAGCGAAATTAGGGGCTCCTACGAGCAGTACTTC. Translating gives CASSEIRGSYEQYF.

There are a few counts of this clonotype. The genes are TRBV4-2 and TRBJ2-7; 11 nucleotides line up with TRBD2. The V and J ends lost 1 base and 3 bases, in that order; junction bases with no gene match: 5. The CDR3 totals 16 residues. Germline CDR1 is LGHNA and CDR2 is YNFKEQ. The CDR3: CASSQATSGGFYEQYF. CDR3 coding DNA: TGTGCCAGCAGCCAAGCTACTAGCGGGGGCTTCTACGAGCAGTACTTC.

This clonotype was seen a handful of times. The rearrangement links TRBV4-2 to TRBJ2-2; 8 bases match TRBD2. The germline V gene encodes CDR1 LGHNA and CDR2 YNFKEQ. Trimming at V came to 3 bases and at J to 3 bases, leaving 15 bases not matched to a gene. The CDR3 covers 19 residues. CDR3 protein: CASSQALMGAGVYTGELFF. In nucleotides, the CDR3 is TGTGCCAGCAGCCAGGCACTCATGGGAGCGGGAGTTTACACCGGGGAGCTGTTTTTT.

The V call is TRBV2, the J call TRBJ2-5; maybe TRBD2 (5 bases). Trimming took off 7 bases at V and 5 bases at J, with 11 bases between the two ends. Germline V lookup: CDR1 SNHLY, CDR2 FYNNEI. This CDR3 has 12 residues. The CDR3 here is CASTRDPETQYF. CDR3 nucleotides: TGTGCCAGCACGAGGGATCCCGAGACCCAGTACTTC.

This clonotype has at least ten counts. The rearrangement joins TRBV7-9 to TRBJ2-5; D ambiguous. Germline V gives CDR1 SEHNR, CDR2 FQNEAQ (reference sequence). V lost 0 bases and J 1 base, leaving 9 bases between the germline ends. The CDR3 extends over 15 amino acids. The CDR3 protein is CASSLARGLQETQYF. DNA of the CDR3: TGTGCCAGCAGCTTAGCTCGTGGGCTCCAAGAGACCCAGTACTTC.

V gene TRBV19 combines with J gene TRBJ1-4; no clear D. Germline values: CDR1 LNHDA, CDR2 SQIVND (reference sequence). Between the trimmed V and J ends, which lost 4 bases and 10 bases, there was a span of 19 bases. The CDR3 runs 15 residues. CDR3 sequence reads: CASSTTTAGRGKLFF. DNA of the CDR3: TGTGCCAGTAGTACGACCACCGCCGGGCGCGGAAAACTGTTTTTT.

This clonotype appeared a few times. This chain joins TRBV6-5 and TRBJ1-5; D uncertain. The CDR3 loop spans 13 amino acids. Germline V gene lookup returns CDR1 MNHEY and CDR2 SVGAGI. The ends were cut back, 4 bases at V and 7 bases at J, with 11 bases in the middle. The CDR3 region is CASSLAGEQPQHF. DNA for the CDR3: TGTGCCAGCAGTTTGGCGGGCGAGCAGCCCCAGCATTTT.

This chain uses TRBV7-2 with TRBJ2-7, with TRBD2 as a possible D gene (6 bases). The CDR3 totals 15 residues. CDR1 and CDR2 from the germline V gene are SGHTA and FQGNSA. Trimming took off 1 base at V and 3 bases at J, with 13 bases between the two ends. This chain's CDR3 is CASSLGTNTLYEQYF. DNA for the CDR3: TGTGCCAGCAGCTTAGGGACTAACACTCTCTACGAGCAGTACTTC.

This clonotype was recorded a few times. The chain combines TRBV18 with TRBJ2-7, with TRBD2 as a possible D gene (6 bases). V gave up 4 bases and J gave up 3 bases, with 13 bases separating them. Germline CDR1 KGHSH, CDR2 LQKENI. The CDR3 totals 14 residues. Written as DNA, the CDR3 is TGTGCCAGCTCACGGCGACTAGGAAACTACGAGCAGTACTTC. This codes for CASSRRLGNYEQYF.

There are a few counts of this clonotype. The rearrangement joins TRBV7-2 to TRBJ2-4; unclear D gene. CDR1 is SGHTA and CDR2 is FQGNSA in the germline V gene. With 5 bases removed from V and 8 bases from J, the gap between germline ends came to 16 bases. This CDR3 region has 14 residues. CDR3 nucleotides: TGTGCCAGCAGCCTTCGAAGTGACGCTGACATTCAGTACTTC. Translation: CASSLRSDADIQYF.

The rearrangement links TRBV7-9 to TRBJ2-5; TRBD1 agrees at 7 bases. The CDR3 loop spans 16 amino acids. CDR1 and CDR2 (germline): SEHNR, FQNEAQ (reference sequence). After removal of 5 bases from V and 2 bases from J, the junction contained 11 bases not matched to a gene. The DNA for the CDR3 is TGTGCCAGCAGCACCTTGGGACAGCCCCTTCAAGAGACCCAGTACTTC. As protein: CASSTLGQPLQETQYF.

This clonotype was found many times. The CDR3 loop reads CASSPSGTEQFF. The CDR3 DNA follows: TGTGCCAGCTCACCTAGTGGTACTGAGCAGTTCTTC. The rearrangement links TRBV18 to TRBJ2-1; D gene ambiguous. Trimming took off 3 bases at V and 9 bases at J, with 9 bases between the two ends. Germline loops: CDR1 KGHSH, CDR2 LQKENI. The CDR3 contains 12 residues.

V is TRBV5-4 and J is TRBJ2-2; 7 nucleotides agree with TRBD1. J was trimmed by 4 bases and V by 4 bases; bases with no gene match: 7. Germline CDR1 SGHNT, CDR2 YYREEE (reference sequence). The CDR3 runs to 15 residues. CDR3 coding DNA: TGTGCCAGCAGCAGAGGCGCAGGGGGCACCGGGGAGCTGTTTTTT. Protein: CASSRGAGGTGELFF.